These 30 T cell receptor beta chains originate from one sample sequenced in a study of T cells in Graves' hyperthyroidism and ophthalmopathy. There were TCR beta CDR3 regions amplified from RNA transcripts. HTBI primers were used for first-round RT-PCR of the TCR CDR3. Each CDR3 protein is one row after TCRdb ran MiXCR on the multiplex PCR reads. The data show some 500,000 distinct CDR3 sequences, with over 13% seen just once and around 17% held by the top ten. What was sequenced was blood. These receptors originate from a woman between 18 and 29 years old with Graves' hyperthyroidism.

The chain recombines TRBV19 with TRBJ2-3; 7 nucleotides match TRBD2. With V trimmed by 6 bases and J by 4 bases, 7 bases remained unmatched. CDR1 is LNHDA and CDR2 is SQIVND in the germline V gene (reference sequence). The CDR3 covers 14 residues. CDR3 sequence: CASSGEGVPDTQYF. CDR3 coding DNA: TGTGCCAGTAGCGGGGAGGGAGTTCCAGATACGCAGTATTTT.

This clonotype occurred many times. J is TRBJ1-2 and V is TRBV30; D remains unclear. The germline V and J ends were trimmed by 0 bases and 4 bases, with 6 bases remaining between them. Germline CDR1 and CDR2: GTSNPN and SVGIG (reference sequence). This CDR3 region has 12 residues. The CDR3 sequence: CAWSVSGYGYTF. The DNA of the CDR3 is TGTGCCTGGAGTGTATCGGGCTATGGCTACACCTTC.

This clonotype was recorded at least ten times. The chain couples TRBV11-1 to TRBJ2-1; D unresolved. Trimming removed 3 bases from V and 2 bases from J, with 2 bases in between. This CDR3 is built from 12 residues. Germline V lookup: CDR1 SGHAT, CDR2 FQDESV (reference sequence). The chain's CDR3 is CASSFAYNEQFF. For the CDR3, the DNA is TGTGCCAGCAGCTTTGCCTACAATGAGCAGTTCTTC. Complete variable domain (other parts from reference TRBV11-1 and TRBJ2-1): EAEVAQSPRYKITEKSQAVAFWCDPISGHATLYWYRQILGQGPELLVQFQDESVVDDSQLPKDRFSAERLKGVDSTLKIQPAELGDSAMYLCASSFAYNEQFFGPGTRLTVL.

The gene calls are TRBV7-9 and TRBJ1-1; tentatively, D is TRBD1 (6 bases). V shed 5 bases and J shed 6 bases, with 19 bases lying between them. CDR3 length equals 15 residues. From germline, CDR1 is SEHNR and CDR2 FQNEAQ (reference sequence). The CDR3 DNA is TGTGCCAGCAGCCCCACTAACACCAGGGGCCCTGAAGCTTTCTTT. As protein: CASSPTNTRGPEAFF.

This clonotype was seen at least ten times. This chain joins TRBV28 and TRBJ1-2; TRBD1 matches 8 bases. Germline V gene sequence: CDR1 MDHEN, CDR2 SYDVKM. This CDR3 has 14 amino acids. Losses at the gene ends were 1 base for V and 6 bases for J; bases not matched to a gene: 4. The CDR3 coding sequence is TGTGCCAGCAGTTTATTCCCGGACAGGGATGGCTACACCTTC. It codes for CASSLFPDRDGYTF.

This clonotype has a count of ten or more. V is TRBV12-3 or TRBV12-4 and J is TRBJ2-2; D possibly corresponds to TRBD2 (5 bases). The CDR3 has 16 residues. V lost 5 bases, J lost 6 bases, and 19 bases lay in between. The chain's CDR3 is CASSPPRRLAAGELFF. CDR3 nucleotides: TGTGCCAGCAGTCCCCCCCGGAGGTTGGCGGCCGGGGAGCTGTTTTTT.

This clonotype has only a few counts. For the CDR3, the DNA is TGTGCCAGCAGCCAAGATCTGGCGGGTGGGGGGCTGAAAGATACGCAGTATTTT. This gives the protein CASSQDLAGGGLKDTQYF. The chain has TRBV3-1 and TRBJ2-3; either TRBD1 or TRBD2 may fit D (6 bases each). The V end was cut by 0 bases, the J end by 5 bases, with 21 bases between. Germline-derived CDR1 and CDR2 are LGHDT and YNNKEL (reference sequence). The CDR3 length is 18 residues.

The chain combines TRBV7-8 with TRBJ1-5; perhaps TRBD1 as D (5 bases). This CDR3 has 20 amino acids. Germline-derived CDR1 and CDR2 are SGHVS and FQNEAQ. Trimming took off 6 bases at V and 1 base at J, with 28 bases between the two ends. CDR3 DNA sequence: TGTGCCAGCAGAGACTCGAAACTGTCTGGGCCCAGGGCGAGCAATCAGCCCCAGCATTTT. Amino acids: CASRDSKLSGPRASNQPQHF.

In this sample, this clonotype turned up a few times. The CDR3 protein is CASKLRGLGANVLTF. The CDR3 coding sequence is TGTGCCAGTAAGTTGCGAGGTCTAGGGGCCAACGTCCTGACTTTC. The chain uses TRBV19 and TRBJ2-6; D unclear. Germline V gives CDR1 LNHDA, CDR2 SQIVND (reference sequence). CDR3 length equals 15 residues. Trimming shortened V by 7 bases and J by 4 bases, and 14 bases separated the two germline ends.

Written as DNA, the CDR3 is TGTGCCAGCAGTTATCCGGGCCTCGAAATTGGGGGCTACACCTTC. It translates to CASSYPGLEIGGYTF. The genes are TRBV6-1 and TRBJ1-2; D not certain. The CDR3 has 15 residues. V gave up 5 bases and J gave up 8 bases, with 21 bases separating them. CDR1 and CDR2 (germline): MNHNS, SASEGT.

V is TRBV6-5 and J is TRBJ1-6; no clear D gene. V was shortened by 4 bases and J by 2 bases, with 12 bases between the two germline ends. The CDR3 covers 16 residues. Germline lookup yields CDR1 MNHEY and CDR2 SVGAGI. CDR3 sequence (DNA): TGTGCCAGCAGTTCCCCCCCGGGCGCCTATAATTCACCCCTCCACTTT. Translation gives CASSSPPGAYNSPLHF.

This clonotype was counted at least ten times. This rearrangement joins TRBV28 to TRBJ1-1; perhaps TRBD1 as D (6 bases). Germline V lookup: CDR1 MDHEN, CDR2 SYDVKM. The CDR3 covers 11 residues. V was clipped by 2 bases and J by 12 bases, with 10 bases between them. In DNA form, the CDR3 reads TGTGCCAGCAGTTTAGGCAGGGGCCCTTTCTTT. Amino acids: CASSLGRGPFF.

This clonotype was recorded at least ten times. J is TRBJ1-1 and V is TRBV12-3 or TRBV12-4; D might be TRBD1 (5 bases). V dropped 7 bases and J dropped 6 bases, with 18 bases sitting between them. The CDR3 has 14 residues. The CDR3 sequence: CASNYGTPGAEAFF. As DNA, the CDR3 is TGTGCCAGCAACTATGGGACCCCTGGGGCTGAAGCTTTCTTT.

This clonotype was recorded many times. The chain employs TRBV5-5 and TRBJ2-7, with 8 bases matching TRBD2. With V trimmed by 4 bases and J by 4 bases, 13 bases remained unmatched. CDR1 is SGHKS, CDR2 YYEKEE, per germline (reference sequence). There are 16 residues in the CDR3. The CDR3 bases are TGTGCCAGCAGCCGACCGCCGGGGGGGGAACTATACGAGCAGTACGTC. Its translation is CASSRPPGGELYEQYV.

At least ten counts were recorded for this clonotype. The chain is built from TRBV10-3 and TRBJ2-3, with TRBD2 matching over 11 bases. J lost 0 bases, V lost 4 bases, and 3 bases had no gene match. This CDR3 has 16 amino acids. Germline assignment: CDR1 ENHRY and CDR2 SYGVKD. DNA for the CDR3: TGTGCCATCAGTGGACTAGCGGGAATAAGCACAGATACGCAGTATTTT. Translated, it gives CAISGLAGISTDTQYF.

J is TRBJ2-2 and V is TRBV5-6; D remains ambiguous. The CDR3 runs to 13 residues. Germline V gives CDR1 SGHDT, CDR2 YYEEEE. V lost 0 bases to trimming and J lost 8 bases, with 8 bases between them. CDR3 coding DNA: TGTGCCAGCAGCTTGGGTAGCTCAGGGGAGCTGTTTTTT. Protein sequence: CASSLGSSGELFF.

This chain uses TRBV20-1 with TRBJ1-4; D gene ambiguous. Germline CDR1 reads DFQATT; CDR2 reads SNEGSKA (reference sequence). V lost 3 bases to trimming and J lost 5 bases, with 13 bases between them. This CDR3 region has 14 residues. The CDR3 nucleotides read TGCAGTGCTAGTTCGGCACAACCGAATGAAAAACTGTTTTTT. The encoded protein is CSASSAQPNEKLFF.

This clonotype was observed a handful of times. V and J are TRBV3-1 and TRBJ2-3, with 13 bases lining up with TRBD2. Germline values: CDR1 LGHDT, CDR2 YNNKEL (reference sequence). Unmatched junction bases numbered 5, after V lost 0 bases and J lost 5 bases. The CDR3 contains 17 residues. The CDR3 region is CASSQDSWTSGRDTQYF. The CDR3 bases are TGTGCCAGCAGCCAAGATAGTTGGACTAGCGGGAGAGATACGCAGTATTTT.

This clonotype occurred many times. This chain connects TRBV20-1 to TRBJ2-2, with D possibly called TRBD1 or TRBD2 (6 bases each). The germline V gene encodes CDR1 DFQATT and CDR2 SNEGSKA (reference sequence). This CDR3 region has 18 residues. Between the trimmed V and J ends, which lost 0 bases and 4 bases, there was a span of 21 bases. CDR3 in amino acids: CSARDLAIGGAGTGELFF. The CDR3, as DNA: TGCAGTGCTAGAGATCTGGCCATAGGGGGAGCGGGCACCGGGGAGCTGTTTTTT.

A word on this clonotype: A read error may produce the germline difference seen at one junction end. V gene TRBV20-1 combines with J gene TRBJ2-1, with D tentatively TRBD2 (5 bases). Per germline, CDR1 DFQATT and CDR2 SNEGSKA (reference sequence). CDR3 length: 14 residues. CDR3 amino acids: CGAPPAEEVDEQFF. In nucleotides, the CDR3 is TGCGGTGCCCCTCCAGCGGAGGAGGTGGATGAGCAGTTCTTC.

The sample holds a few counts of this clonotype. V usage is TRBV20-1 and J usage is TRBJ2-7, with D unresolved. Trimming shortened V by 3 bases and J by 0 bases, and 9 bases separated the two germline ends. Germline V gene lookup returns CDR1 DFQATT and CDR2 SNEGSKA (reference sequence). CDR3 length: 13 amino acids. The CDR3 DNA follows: TGCAGTGCTAGGTCTAGAGGCTCCTACGAGCAGTACTTC. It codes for CSARSRGSYEQYF.

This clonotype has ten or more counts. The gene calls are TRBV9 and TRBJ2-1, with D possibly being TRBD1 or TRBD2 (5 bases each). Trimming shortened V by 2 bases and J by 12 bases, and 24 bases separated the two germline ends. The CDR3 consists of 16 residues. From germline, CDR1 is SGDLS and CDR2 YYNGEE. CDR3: CASSVSRIRDQGWQFF. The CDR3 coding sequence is TGTGCCAGCAGCGTGAGCCGAATCCGGGACCAGGGTTGGCAGTTCTTC.

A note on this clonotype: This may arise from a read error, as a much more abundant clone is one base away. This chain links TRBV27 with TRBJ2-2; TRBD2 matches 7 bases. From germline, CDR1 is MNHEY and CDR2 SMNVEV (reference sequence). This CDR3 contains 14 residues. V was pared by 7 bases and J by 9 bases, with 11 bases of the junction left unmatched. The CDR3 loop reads CASTGGRESRELFF. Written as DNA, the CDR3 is TGTGCCAGCACCGGTGGGCGGGAGTCCCGGGAGCTGTTTTTT.

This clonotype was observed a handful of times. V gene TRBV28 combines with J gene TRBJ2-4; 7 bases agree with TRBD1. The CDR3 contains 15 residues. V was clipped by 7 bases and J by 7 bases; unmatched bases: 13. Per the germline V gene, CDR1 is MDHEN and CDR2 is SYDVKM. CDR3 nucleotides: TGTGCCAGCAAACAGGGGTCTAGCTCGGGCAACATTCAGTACTTC. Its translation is CASKQGSSSGNIQYF.

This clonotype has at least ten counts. In nucleotides, the CDR3 is TGTGCCAGTAGTCTGCCGGGACAGGGGGTTACTGAAGCTTTCTTT. The encoded protein is CASSLPGQGVTEAFF. This sequence joins TRBV19 and TRBJ1-1, with TRBD1 matching 11 bases. V was pared by 5 bases and J by 5 bases, with 7 bases of the junction left unmatched. Germline V lookup: CDR1 LNHDA, CDR2 SQIVND (reference sequence). The CDR3 sequence is 15 residues long.

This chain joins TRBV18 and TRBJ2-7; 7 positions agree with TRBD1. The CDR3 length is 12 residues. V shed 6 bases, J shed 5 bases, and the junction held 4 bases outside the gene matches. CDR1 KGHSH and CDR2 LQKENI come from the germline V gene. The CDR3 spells CASSPTGDEQYF. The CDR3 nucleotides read TGTGCCAGCTCCCCTACAGGGGACGAGCAGTACTTC.

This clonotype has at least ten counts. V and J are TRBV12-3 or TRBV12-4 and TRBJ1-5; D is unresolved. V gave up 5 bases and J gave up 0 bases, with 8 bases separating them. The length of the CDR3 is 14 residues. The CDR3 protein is CASSARGSNQPQHF. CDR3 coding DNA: TGTGCCAGCAGTGCCCGGGGTAGCAATCAGCCCCAGCATTTT.

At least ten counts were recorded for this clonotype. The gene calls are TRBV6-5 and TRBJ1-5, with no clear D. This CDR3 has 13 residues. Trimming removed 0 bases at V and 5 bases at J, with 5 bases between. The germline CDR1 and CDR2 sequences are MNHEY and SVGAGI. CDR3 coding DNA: TGTGCCAGCAGTTACTCGCTCGATCAGCCCCAGCATTTT. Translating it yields CASSYSLDQPQHF.

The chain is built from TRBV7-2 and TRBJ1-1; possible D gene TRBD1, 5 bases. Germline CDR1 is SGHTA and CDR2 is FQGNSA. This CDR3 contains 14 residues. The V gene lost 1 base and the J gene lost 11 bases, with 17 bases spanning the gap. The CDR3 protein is CASSLEGTLGMAFF. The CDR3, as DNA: TGTGCCAGCAGCTTAGAGGGGACTCTAGGGATGGCTTTCTTT.

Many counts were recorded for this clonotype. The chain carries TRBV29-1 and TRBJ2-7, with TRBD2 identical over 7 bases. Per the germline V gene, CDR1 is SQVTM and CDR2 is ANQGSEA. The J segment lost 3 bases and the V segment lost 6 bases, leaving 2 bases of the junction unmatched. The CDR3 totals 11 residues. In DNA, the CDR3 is TGCAGCGTGCGGGAGAACTACGAGCAGTACTTC. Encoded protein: CSVRENYEQYF.